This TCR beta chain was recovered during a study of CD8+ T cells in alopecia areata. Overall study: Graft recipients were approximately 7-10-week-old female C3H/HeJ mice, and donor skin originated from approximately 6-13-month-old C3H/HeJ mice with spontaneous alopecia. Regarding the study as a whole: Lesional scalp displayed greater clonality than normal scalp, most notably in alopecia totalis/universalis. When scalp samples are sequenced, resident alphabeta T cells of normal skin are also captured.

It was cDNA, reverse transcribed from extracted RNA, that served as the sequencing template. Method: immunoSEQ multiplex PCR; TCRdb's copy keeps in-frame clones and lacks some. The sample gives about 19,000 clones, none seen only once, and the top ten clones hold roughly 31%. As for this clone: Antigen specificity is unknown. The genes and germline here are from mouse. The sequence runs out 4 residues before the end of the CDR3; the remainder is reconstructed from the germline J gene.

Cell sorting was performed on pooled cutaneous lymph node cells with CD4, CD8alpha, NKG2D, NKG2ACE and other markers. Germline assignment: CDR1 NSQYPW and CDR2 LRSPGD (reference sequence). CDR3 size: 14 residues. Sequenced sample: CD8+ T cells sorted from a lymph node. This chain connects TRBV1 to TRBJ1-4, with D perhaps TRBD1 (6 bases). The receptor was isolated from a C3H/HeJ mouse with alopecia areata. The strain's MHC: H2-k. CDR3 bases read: TGCACCTGCAGCACAGACAGGTTCGGCGAA. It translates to CTCSTDRFGE. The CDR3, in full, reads CTCSTDRFGERLFF. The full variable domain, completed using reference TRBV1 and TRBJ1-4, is VTLLEQNPRWRLVPRGQAVNLRCILKNSQYPWMSWYQQDLQKQLQWLFTLRSPGDKEVKSLPGADYLATRVTDTELRLQVANMSQGRTLYCTCSTDRFGERLFFGHGTKLSVL.